This TCR beta chain was sequenced during a study of cytomegalovirus exposure and HLA in healthy donors. PCR was performed using 60 Vbeta and 13 Jbeta primers. Profiling relied on immunoSEQ multiplex PCR, and the TCRdb table lists in-frame clones only, not all of them. The sample lists about 80,000 clones, 70% to 85% occurring once. Points from the study as a whole: Versus the approximately 700-donor mean, an Asian-associated ancestry cluster reportedly showed fewer N-insertions in a later analysis.

In germline, CDR1 is MGHRA, CDR2 YSYEKL. The CDR3 consists of 16 residues. V was pared by 4 bases and J by 3 bases, with 11 bases of the junction left unmatched. As regards this clone: Its target is unknown.

Sequenced sample: PBMCs. The rearrangement joins TRBV4-1 to TRBJ2-7, with 8 nucleotides matching TRBD2. The receptor comes from a man aged 25 to 40 in good health and CMV-seronegative. The CDR3 spells CASSLTRAGGRYEQYF. The CDR3 nucleotides are TGCGCCAGCAGCCTAACTAGGGCGGGGGGCCGCTACGAGCAGTACTTC.